One sample yielded the 18 T cell receptor beta chains listed below, sequenced in a study of T-cell reconstitution after alpha-beta-depleted transplantation in children. During its preparation, the TCRbeta library received unique molecular identifiers. TCRdb re-called the PCR reads through MiXCR, storing one row per CDR3 protein. This sample carries over 150,000 distinct CDR3 sequences, about 6.3% of them seen once, and the ten largest clones take about 3%. Sequencing was performed on PBMCs from the stem cell graft donor, taken from the stem cell graft. These receptors all stem from a human donor who donated a stem cell graft to a child with Wiskott-Aldrich syndrome.

This clonotype showed up many times. The chain is built from TRBV27 and TRBJ2-3, with a tentative D call TRBD1 (6 bases). Germline values: CDR1 MNHEY, CDR2 SMNVEV (reference sequence). V lost 5 bases to trimming and J lost 0 bases, with 15 bases between them. This CDR3 is 16 amino acids long. CDR3: CASSPPLQGSTDTQYF. In nucleotides, the CDR3 is TGTGCCAGCAGTCCCCCTTTACAGGGTAGCACAGATACGCAGTATTTT.

This rearrangement joins TRBV4-2 to TRBJ2-2; D unclear. V was trimmed by 4 bases and J by 9 bases, leaving 12 bases between them. Germline V gene data show CDR1 as LGHNA and CDR2 as YNFKEQ. This CDR3 comprises 13 residues. Here the CDR3 DNA reads TGTGCCAGCAGCCTCGGGCACCTCTGGGAGCTGTTTTTT. This codes for CASSLGHLWELFF.

This clonotype was found many times. This chain links TRBV6-5 with TRBJ2-3; 7 positions agree with TRBD2. This CDR3 is 16 amino acids long. Per germline, CDR1 MNHEY and CDR2 SVGAGI. J gave up 0 bases and V 2 bases, and 5 bases lay outside the gene matches. Here the CDR3 DNA reads TGTGCCAGCAGTTACCCTAGCGGAACTAGCACAGATACGCAGTATTTT. This codes for CASSYPSGTSTDTQYF.

This clonotype occurred many times. The chain carries TRBV7-2 and TRBJ2-4; the match to TRBD2 covers 10 bases. Unmatched junction bases numbered 13, after V lost 6 bases and J lost 8 bases. The CDR3 is 16 residues long. The germline V gene encodes CDR1 SGHTA and CDR2 FQGNSA. The CDR3 protein is CASRRTSGALTDIQYF. In DNA form, the CDR3 reads TGTGCCAGCAGACGGACTAGCGGAGCCTTAACGGACATTCAGTACTTC.

V and J are TRBV20-1 and TRBJ2-7; 9 bases map to TRBD1. Germline assignment: CDR1 DFQATT and CDR2 SNEGSKA (reference sequence). Trimming at V came to 1 base and at J to 6 bases, leaving 4 bases not matched to a gene. The CDR3 extends over 13 amino acids. Written as DNA, the CDR3 is TGCAGTGCTAGAGGGGACAGGGTGCGCGAGCAGTACTTC. Protein sequence: CSARGDRVREQYF.

In its sample, this clonotype was seen many times. The chain joins TRBV5-5 to TRBJ1-5, with 7 bases identical to TRBD1. This CDR3 is built from 14 residues. J was trimmed by 9 bases and V by 3 bases; bases with no gene match: 9. Per germline, CDR1 SGHKS and CDR2 YYEKEE (reference sequence). Here the CDR3 reads CASSSTGAHGPQHF. CDR3 nucleotides: TGTGCCAGCAGCTCTACAGGGGCCCATGGGCCCCAGCATTTT.

Only a few counts were recorded for this clonotype. J is TRBJ2-2 and V is TRBV7-2; TRBD1 aligns across 10 bases. This CDR3 spans 16 amino acids. CDR1 is SGHTA, CDR2 FQGNSA, per germline. J was trimmed by 7 bases and V by 3 bases; bases with no gene match: 8. In DNA form, the CDR3 reads TGTGCCAGCAGCTTCCCGACAGGGGGCGGGATCGGGGAGCTGTTTTTT. Translating gives CASSFPTGGGIGELFF.

This clonotype was seen many times. The chain links TRBV28 to TRBJ1-2; D possibly corresponds to TRBD1 (6 bases). Germline CDR1 is MDHEN and CDR2 is SYDVKM. The V end was cut by 5 bases, the J end by 8 bases, with 18 bases between. The CDR3 sequence is 14 residues long. The CDR3: CASSESGRGRGYTF. Here the CDR3 DNA reads TGTGCCAGCAGTGAAAGTGGCAGGGGAAGGGGCTACACCTTC.

This clonotype has at least ten counts. This chain links TRBV27 with TRBJ2-3; 7 bases agree with TRBD2. Trimming took 7 bases from V and 3 from J; bases not matched to a gene: 13. This CDR3 comprises 16 residues. CDR1 and CDR2 from the germline V gene are MNHEY and SMNVEV (reference sequence). This chain's CDR3 is CASTSSGDGETDTQYF. In DNA form, the CDR3 reads TGTGCCAGCACCTCGAGCGGGGACGGGGAGACAGATACGCAGTATTTT.

This clonotype was recorded at least ten times. J is TRBJ2-1 and V is TRBV4-3; 16 nucleotides line up with TRBD2. With V trimmed by 1 base and J by 7 bases, 4 bases remained unmatched. The CDR3 has 17 residues. Looked up from germline, CDR1 is LGHNA and CDR2 is YSLEER. This CDR3 is CASSQVEGLAGGNEQFF. The CDR3 DNA follows: TGCGCCAGCAGCCAAGTAGAGGGACTAGCGGGAGGGAATGAGCAGTTCTTC.

This clonotype was counted a few times. The chain carries TRBV5-6 and TRBJ2-1, with D uncertain. With 5 bases removed from V and 3 bases from J, the gap between germline ends came to 12 bases. From germline, CDR1 is SGHDT and CDR2 YYEEEE. CDR3 size: 14 residues. DNA of the CDR3: TGTGCCAGCAGTCCTGGGGTCCGCTACAATGAGCAGTTCTTC. This codes for CASSPGVRYNEQFF.

The rearrangement uses TRBV20-1 and TRBJ1-1; tentative D call: TRBD1 (5 bases). In germline, CDR1 is DFQATT, CDR2 SNEGSKA (reference sequence). The CDR3 length is 12 residues. The chain's CDR3 is CSFRDQTPEAFF. Here the CDR3 DNA reads TGCAGCTTCAGGGACCAAACTCCTGAAGCTTTCTTT.

This clonotype was counted many times. The J gene is TRBJ1-5, the V gene TRBV5-6; D not resolved. The CDR3 has 13 amino acids. Germline V gene lookup returns CDR1 SGHDT and CDR2 YYEEEE. V was pared by 3 bases and J by 12 bases, with 16 bases between. The CDR3 nucleotides are TGTGCCAGCAGCTCCCCCAATGCGGGGAACCAGCATTTT. As protein: CASSSPNAGNQHF.

This clonotype was seen a handful of times. This sequence joins TRBV7-8 and TRBJ1-2; TRBD1 is a possible D gene (5 bases). V was trimmed by 3 bases and J by 4 bases, leaving 15 bases between them. This CDR3 comprises 15 residues. Looked up from germline, CDR1 is SGHVS and CDR2 is FQNEAQ. CDR3 DNA sequence: TGTGCCAGCAGCTTGACAGAGCGTCGGGTCTATGGCTACACCTTC. This sequence encodes CASSLTERRVYGYTF.

The chain links TRBV6-1 to TRBJ2-7, with D perhaps being TRBD1 or TRBD2 (5 bases each). CDR3 length: 15 amino acids. V lost 6 bases and J 0 bases, leaving 15 bases between the germline ends. The germline CDR1 and CDR2 sequences are MNHNS and SASEGT. CDR3 DNA sequence: TGTGCCAGCAGAATGGGGACCCAGAGCTCCTACGAGCAGTACTTC. It is translated as CASRMGTQSSYEQYF.

This clonotype was recorded at least ten times. The chain uses TRBV12-3 or TRBV12-4 and TRBJ1-1; D is unclear. This CDR3 region has 11 residues. V lost 6 bases and J lost 10, with 12 bases in between. CDR3 sequence: CASRGNGGAFF. The DNA of the CDR3 is TGTGCCAGCAGGGGGAATGGTGGAGCTTTCTTT.

This clonotype was observed a handful of times. The chain carries TRBV5-1 and TRBJ1-3; TRBD1 is a possible D gene (5 bases). Germline-derived CDR1 and CDR2 are SGHRS and YFSETQ. Between the trimmed V and J ends, which lost 2 bases and 2 bases, there was a span of 14 bases. The CDR3 has 16 amino acids. CDR3 DNA: TGCGCCAGCAGCTTTGGTGGGGGACTACCTGGAAACACCATATATTTT. Translated, it gives CASSFGGGLPGNTIYF.

The chain uses TRBV27 and TRBJ1-2; D is undetermined. CDR1 is MNHEY, CDR2 SMNVEV, per germline (reference sequence). V was shortened by 6 bases and J by 1 base, with 9 bases between the two germline ends. This CDR3 is built from 13 residues. CDR3 protein: CASSQRDNYGYTF. As DNA, the CDR3 is TGTGCCAGCAGCCAGAGAGATAACTATGGCTACACCTTC.